This T cell receptor (beta chain) was sequenced for a study of shared clonotypes between healthy human individuals (TCRdb year 2020). Broadly, across the study: The cohort included a few men and a couple of women between 18 and 49 years of age. For each donor, CD4 naive and CD4 memory were each run on three plates, CD8 naive on two plates, and CD8 memory on one plate. To increase sequencing depth and limit assay-specific biases, different laboratories used diverse techniques to prepare libraries and sequence TCR repertoires. Blood TCR repertoires of a handful of healthy adults were deeply sequenced to estimate repertoire size and the extent of clonotype sharing between individuals. Each donor's leukapheresis produced roughly between roughly 0.85 and 10 billion PBMCs. Beyond this particular receptor, the publication reports: The small number of donors limited the genetic and exposure-history diversity represented. Naive subsets generally had larger estimated clonotype richness than memory subsets. Sampling was restricted to blood, and TCR repertoires in tissue are likely to differ from TCR repertoires in blood. Across a handful of donors, approximately 5% of naive CD4, around 3.3% of naive CD8, around 2.1% of memory CD4, and about 0.44% of memory CD8 clonotypes were shared. Based on pairwise subsampling, the degree of clonotype sharing among donors was expected to be affected by sequencing depth. Incomplete sequencing was indicated by rarefaction of sorted-subset datasets, despite the large sequencing depth. Compared with non-shared clonotypes, the clonotypes found in all four sorted-subset donors had higher generation probabilities.

Trimming takes 4 bases off V and 1 base off J; junction bases not matched to a gene: 4. The CDR3 covers 16 residues, taking in both the cysteine and the phenylalanine. The retained sequence is limited to the CDR3, 48 bases, with the frame set at the first base. The germline V gene supplies CDR1 KGHSH and CDR2 LQKENI. Donors were healthy HIV-negative adults with no recently reported acute infections or vaccinations. Every donor was a Caucasian adult residing in Nashville, Tennessee, USA. CD4+ T cells were enriched through magnetic negative selection, after which naive cells were positively selected on CD45RA and the remaining negative fraction served as the memory subset. Blood was obtained by leukapheresis, after which PBMCs were separated by Ficoll-Histopaque density gradient centrifugation and cryopreserved in liquid nitrogen vapor phase. Analytical flow cytometry was used to check the purity and quantity of each magnetically sorted T cell population. Genomic DNA was isolated from each sorted fraction and quantified by UV absorbance on a Nanodrop 2000c.

Using the deep immunoSEQ assay, multiplex PCR amplified TCR CDR3 regions from genomic DNA. Extracted genomic DNA from each cell subset was spread evenly across all wells of several immunoSEQ 96-well plates, with each plate serving as a replicate. For sorted subsets, approximately 190 ng genomic DNA, equal to tens of thousands of T cell genomes, was loaded into each replicate PCR. The purified libraries were quantified using a Qubit 3.0 fluorometer, sized with a Bioanalyzer 2100, and then quantified again using the KAPA Library Quantification kit. Each immunoSEQ 96-well plate was sequenced on its own single-read 150-cycle Illumina NextSeq 550 flow cell. The original methods were these. Because the immunoSEQ output included only junctional sequences and no quality scores, the filtering could not be the same as the filtering used for full-length reads. To assign V/J genes and CDR3, sequences were annotated using PyIR, a Python wrapper for IgBLAST v1.9, with IMGT germline references. Any read was removed if the V/J assignment was weak (E-value above 1e-6), the CDR3 was missing, or the read contained stop codons, out-of-frame junctions, or ambiguous translated residues. A V3J clonotype was defined by an identical inferred V gene, J gene, and CDR3 amino acid sequence. Percentage overlap between repertoires was calculated by dividing the number of shared unique clonotypes by the size of the smaller repertoire. Richness of each repertoire was evaluated using RTK rarefaction, the Chao1 estimator, and Recon v2.1 estimates of unobserved clonotypes. OLGA was used to compute generation probabilities for all TCRbeta clonotypes that the gDNA method yielded from a handful of donors. What TCRdb holds here is the immuneACCESS table cut down to in-frame rearrangements. Part of the clones is not present; checked against another copy, under half of the missing clones reflect an unresolved V gene, and the others are unexplained. The V and J calls and the clone size are those of that table, but D and trimming were determined from the DNA. In this sample the table shows 2 million to 3 million clones, over 85% of which occur a single time. Of the sample, 0.36% falls within the top ten clones.

In the case of this clone: It lacks a known antigen. Base qualities are missing; no much larger clone stands one base away.

The sequenced sample was naive CD4+ T cells from PBMCs. This specimen's cell subset or site label, interpreted: CD45RA+ positively selected. The chain was built from TRBV18 and TRBJ2-5; 12 bases in between match TRBD2. The sequence derives from a man between 18 and 29 years old in good health. Some clones in this sample may be carry-over from other donors' samples. CDR3 loop: CASSQRTSGTQETQYF. In nucleotide form, the sequence is TGTGCCAGCTCACAACGGACTAGCGGGACCCAAGAGACCCAGTACTTC.